Reported below is one T cell receptor (beta chain). The entry originates in a study of blood T cell repertoires in COVID-19. Germline CDR1 and CDR2: MDHEN and SYDVKM. The V segment lost 4 bases and the J segment 5 bases; nucleotides outside the gene matches: 9. CDR3 length equals 16 residues. Generated by immunoSEQ multiplex PCR, the TCRdb table keeps only in-frame clones and is missing some. The repertoire includes about 150,000 clones, 70% to 85% of them detected once, and 9% to 10% sits in the top ten. This sequence originates from a woman between 45 and 65 years old with acute or convalescent COVID-19. The sample was peripheral blood. The V and J genes are TRBV28 and TRBJ1-5; TRBD1 matches at 9 bases. CDR3 bases: TGTGCCAGCAGTTCCCACCCACAGGGGGCGGATCAGCCCCAGCATTTT. Translating gives CASSSHPQGADQPQHF.